This entry is about one T cell receptor beta chain. The data derive from a study of blood T cell repertoires in COVID-19. With V trimmed by 0 bases and J by 3 bases, 5 bases remained unmatched. Germline V gives CDR1 SGDLS, CDR2 YYNGEE. The CDR3 spans 16 residues. Original processing methods: Reference gene primer amplification in the assay estimated nucleated cell counts. Measured with immunoSEQ multiplex PCR; TCRdb has only the in-frame clones, and not every one. The DNA was the basis for D and trimming; V, J and clone size are from that table. The data contain around 250,000 clones, 83% of them singletons.

The receptor was isolated from a man aged 35-49 years with active or convalescent COVID-19. This chain uses TRBV9 with TRBJ2-2, with 7 bases matching TRBD2. Sequenced material: peripheral blood. The DNA of the CDR3 is TGTGCCAGCAGCGTAGGGGGCGGGGGACACACCGGGGAGCTGTTTTTT. Translated: CASSVGGGGHTGELFF.